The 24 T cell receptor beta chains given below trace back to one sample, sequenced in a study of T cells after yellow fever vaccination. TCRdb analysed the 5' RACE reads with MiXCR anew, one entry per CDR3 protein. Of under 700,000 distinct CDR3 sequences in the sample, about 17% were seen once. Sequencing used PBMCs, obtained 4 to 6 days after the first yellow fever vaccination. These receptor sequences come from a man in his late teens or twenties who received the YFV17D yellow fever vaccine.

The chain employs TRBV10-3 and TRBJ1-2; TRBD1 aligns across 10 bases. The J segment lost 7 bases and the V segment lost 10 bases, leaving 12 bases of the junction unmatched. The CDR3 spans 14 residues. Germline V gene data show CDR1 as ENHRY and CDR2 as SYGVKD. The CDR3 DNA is TGTGCCACGGGGACAGGGGAGGCGCCGAGTGGCTACACCTTC. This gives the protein CATGTGEAPSGYTF.

In nucleotides, the CDR3 is TGTGCCAGCAGCACCCGGGACCCCCTGGGTACCCAGTACTTC. It encodes CASSTRDPLGTQYF. The chain couples TRBV7-9 to TRBJ2-5; TRBD1 or TRBD2 may be the D gene (5 bases each). This CDR3 is built from 14 residues. Trimming cost V 5 bases and J 8 bases, with 18 bases left between them. Germline V gene data show CDR1 as SEHNR and CDR2 as FQNEAQ (reference sequence). The whole variable domain, remainder taken from reference TRBV7-9 and TRBJ2-5, is DTGVSQNPRHKITKRGQNVTFRCDPISEHNRLYWYRQTLGQGPEFLTYFQNEAQLEKSRLLSDRFSAERPKGSFSTLEIQRTEQGDSAMYLCASSTRDPLGTQYFGPGTRLLVL.

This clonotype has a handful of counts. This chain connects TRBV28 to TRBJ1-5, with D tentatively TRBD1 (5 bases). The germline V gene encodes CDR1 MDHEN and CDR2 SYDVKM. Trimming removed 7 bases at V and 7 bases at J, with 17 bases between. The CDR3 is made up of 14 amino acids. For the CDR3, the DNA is TGTGCCAGCAAAACCACGGGGGGGAGGCAGCCCCAGCATTTT. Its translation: CASKTTGGRQPQHF. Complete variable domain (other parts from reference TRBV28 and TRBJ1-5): DVKVTQSSRYLVKRTGEKVFLECVQDMDHENMFWYRQDPGLGLRLIYFSYDVKMKEKGDIPEGYSVSREKKERFSLILESASTNQTSMYLCASKTTGGRQPQHFGDGTRLSIL.

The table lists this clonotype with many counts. CDR3 coding DNA: TGTGCCAGCAGCCCCCCGGGACTAGCGGGGATGTACAATGAGCAGTTCTTC. It translates to CASSPPGLAGMYNEQFF. The V call is TRBV7-3, the J call TRBJ2-1, with 13 nucleotides matching TRBD2. V trimming: 5 bases; J trimming: 4 bases; junction bases outside the gene matches: 8. CDR1 is SGHTA and CDR2 is FQGTGA in the germline V gene. The CDR3 has 17 residues.

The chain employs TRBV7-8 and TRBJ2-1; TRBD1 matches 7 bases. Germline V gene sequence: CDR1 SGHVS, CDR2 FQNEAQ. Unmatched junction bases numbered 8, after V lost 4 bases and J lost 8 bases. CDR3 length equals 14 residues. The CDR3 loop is CASSSQTGVDEQFF. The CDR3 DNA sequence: TGTGCCAGCAGCTCCCAAACAGGGGTCGATGAGCAGTTCTTC.

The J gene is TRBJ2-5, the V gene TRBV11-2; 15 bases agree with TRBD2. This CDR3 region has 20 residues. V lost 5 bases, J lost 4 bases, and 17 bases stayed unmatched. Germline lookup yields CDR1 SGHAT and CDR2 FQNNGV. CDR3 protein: CASSPQMGGLAGGPLETQYF. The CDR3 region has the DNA TGTGCCAGCAGCCCACAAATGGGAGGACTAGCGGGGGGGCCTCTAGAGACCCAGTACTTC.

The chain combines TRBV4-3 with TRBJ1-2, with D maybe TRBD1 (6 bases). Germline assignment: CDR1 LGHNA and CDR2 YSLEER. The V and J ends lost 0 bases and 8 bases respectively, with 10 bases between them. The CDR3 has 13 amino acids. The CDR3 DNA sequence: TGCGCCAGCAGCCAAGAGGGGGGCGGAGGCTACACCTTC. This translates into CASSQEGGGGYTF.

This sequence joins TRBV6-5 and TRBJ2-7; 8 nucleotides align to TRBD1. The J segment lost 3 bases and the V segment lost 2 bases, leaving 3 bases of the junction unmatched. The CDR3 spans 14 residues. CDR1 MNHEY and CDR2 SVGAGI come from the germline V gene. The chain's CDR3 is CASSYTGQGYEQYF. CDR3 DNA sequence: TGTGCCAGCAGTTACACCGGACAGGGCTACGAGCAGTACTTC.

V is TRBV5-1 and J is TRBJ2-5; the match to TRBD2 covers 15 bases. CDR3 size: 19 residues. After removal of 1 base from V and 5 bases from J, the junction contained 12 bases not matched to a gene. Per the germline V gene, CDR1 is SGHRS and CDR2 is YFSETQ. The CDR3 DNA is TGCGCCAGCAGCTTGTACCCTACCGGGACTAGCGGGGGGTTGGAGACCCAGTACTTC. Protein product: CASSLYPTGTSGGLETQYF.

CDR3 nucleotides: TGTGCCAGCAGCGTAGGAGGACAGGGGACGAACACCGGGGAGCTGTTTTTT. The encoded protein is CASSVGGQGTNTGELFF. The chain uses TRBV9 and TRBJ2-2; TRBD1 agrees at 9 bases. V gave up 0 bases and J gave up 0 bases; unmatched junction bases: 3. The CDR3 is made up of 17 amino acids. The germline V gene encodes CDR1 SGDLS and CDR2 YYNGEE.

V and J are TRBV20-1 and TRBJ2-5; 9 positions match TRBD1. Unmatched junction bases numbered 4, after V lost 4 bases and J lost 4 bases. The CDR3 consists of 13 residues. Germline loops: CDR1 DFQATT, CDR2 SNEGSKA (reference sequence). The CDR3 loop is CSAKRTGVETQYF. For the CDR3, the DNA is TGCAGTGCTAAAAGGACAGGGGTAGAGACCCAGTACTTC.

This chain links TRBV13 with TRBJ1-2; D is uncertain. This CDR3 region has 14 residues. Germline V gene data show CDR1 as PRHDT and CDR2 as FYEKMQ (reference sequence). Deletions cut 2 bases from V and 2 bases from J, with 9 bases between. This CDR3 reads CASSLSMGNYGYTF. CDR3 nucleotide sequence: TGTGCCAGCAGCTTAAGTATGGGAAACTATGGCTACACCTTC. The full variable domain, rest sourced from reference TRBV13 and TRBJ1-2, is AAGVIQSPRHLIKEKRETATLKCYPIPRHDTVYWYQQGPGQDPQFLISFYEKMQSDKGSIPDRFSAQQFSDYHSELNMSSLELGDSALYFCASSLSMGNYGYTFGSGTRLTVV.

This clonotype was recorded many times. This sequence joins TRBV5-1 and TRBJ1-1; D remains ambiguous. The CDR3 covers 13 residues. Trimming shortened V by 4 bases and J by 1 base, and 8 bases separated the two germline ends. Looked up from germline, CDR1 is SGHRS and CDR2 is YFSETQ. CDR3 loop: CASSLSRNTEAFF. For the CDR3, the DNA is TGCGCCAGCAGCCTTAGTCGGAACACTGAAGCTTTCTTT.

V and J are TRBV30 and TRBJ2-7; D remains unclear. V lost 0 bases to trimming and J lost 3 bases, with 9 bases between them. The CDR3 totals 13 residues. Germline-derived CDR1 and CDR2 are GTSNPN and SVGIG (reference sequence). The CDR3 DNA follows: TGTGCCTGGAGTGTACAACCCCGCTACGAGCAGTACTTC. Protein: CAWSVQPRYEQYF.

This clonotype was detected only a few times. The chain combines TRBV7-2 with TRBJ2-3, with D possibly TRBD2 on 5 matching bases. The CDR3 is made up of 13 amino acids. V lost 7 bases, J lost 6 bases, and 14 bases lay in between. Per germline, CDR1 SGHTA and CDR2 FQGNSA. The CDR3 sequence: CASTRQAGDTQYF. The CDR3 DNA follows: TGTGCCAGCACCCGGCAGGCGGGTGATACGCAGTATTTT.

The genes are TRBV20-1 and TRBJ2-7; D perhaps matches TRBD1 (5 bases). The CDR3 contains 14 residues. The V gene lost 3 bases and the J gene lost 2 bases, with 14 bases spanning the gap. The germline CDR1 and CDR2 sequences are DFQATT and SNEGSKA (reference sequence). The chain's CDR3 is CSASRQGSPYEQYV. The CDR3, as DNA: TGCAGTGCTAGTCGGCAGGGTAGTCCCTACGAGCAGTACGTC.

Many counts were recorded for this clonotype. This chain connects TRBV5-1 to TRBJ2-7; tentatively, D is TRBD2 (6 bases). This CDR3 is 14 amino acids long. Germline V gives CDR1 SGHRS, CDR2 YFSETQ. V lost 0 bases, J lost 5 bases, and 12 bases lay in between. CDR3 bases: TGCGCCAGCAGCTTGGGTGGGGGACTGGACGAGCAGTACGTC. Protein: CASSLGGGLDEQYV.

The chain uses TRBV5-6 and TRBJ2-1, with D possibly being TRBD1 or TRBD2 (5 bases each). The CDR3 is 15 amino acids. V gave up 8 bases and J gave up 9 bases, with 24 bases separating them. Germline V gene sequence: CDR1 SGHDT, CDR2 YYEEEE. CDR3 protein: CARSAGTLPSGEQFF. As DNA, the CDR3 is TGTGCCAGGAGCGCCGGGACCCTCCCGTCGGGTGAGCAGTTCTTC.

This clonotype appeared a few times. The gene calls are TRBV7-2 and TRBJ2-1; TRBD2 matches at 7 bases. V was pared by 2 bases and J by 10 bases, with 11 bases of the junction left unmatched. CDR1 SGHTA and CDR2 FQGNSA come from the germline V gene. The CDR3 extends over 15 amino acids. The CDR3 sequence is CASSLPTTSRGEQFF. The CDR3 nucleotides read TGTGCCAGCAGCTTACCTACGACTAGCAGAGGCGAGCAGTTCTTC.

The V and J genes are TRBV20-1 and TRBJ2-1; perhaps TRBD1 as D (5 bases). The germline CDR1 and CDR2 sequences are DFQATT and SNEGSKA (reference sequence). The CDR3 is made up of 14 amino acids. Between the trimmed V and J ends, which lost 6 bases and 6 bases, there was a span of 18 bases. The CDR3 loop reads CSAPPTPTANEQFF. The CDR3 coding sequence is TGCAGTGCCCCACCAACCCCGACAGCCAATGAGCAGTTCTTC.

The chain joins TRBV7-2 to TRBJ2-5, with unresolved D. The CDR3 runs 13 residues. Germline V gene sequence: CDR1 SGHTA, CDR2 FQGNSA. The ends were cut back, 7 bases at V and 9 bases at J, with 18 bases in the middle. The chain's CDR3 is CASNSAPKRAQYF. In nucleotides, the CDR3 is TGTGCCAGCAACTCGGCCCCCAAAAGGGCCCAGTACTTC.

The CDR3 sequence: CASSQDVSSYNEQFF. The CDR3 DNA reads as TGCGCCAGCAGCCAAGACGTCAGCTCCTACAATGAGCAGTTCTTC. The chain has TRBV4-3 and TRBJ2-1; D not resolved. With 0 bases removed from V and 0 bases from J, the gap between germline ends came to 6 bases. The CDR3 length is 15 residues. Germline V gene sequence: CDR1 LGHNA, CDR2 YSLEER.

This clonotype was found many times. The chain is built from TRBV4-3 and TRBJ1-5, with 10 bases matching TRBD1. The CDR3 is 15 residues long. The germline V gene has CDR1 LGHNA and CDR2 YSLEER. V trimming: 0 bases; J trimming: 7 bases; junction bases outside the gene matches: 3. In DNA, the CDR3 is TGCGCCAGCAGCCAAGACTGGACAGGGGGGCAGCCCCAGCATTTT. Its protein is CASSQDWTGGQPQHF.

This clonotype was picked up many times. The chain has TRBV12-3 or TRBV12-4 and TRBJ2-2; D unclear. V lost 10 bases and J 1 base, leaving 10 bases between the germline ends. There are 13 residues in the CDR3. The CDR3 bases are TGTGCCATAAGCCACAGGAACACCGGGGAGCTGTTTTTT. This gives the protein CAISHRNTGELFF.